A selection of T cell receptor beta chains follows, all from one sample in a study of blood T cell repertoires in COVID-19. Sequencing was performed with immunoSEQ multiplex PCR; in TCRdb, only in-frame clones are kept and a portion is missing. Seen here are 100,000 or so clones, approximately 82% observed once, and the top ten hold 15%. Input material: peripheral blood. The source is an elderly woman with acute or convalescent COVID-19. Both conserved end residues are part of each CDR3. D genes are given only for firm matches. The size entry is marked missing in some rows and otherwise reads once, few, many or a size class.

cdr3_aa	cdr3_nt	clone_size	j_call	d_call	v_call
CASSPILQGSPLHF	TGTGCCAGCTCACCAATACTTCAGGGTTCACCCCTCCACTTT	-	TRBJ1-6	-	TRBV18
CASTDRMDQPQHF	TGTGCCAGTACAGACAGGATGGATCAGCCCCAGCATTTT	-	TRBJ1-5	-	TRBV19
CASTGTPNTGELFF	TGTGCCAGCACCGGGACACCAAACACCGGGGAGCTGTTTTTT	few	TRBJ2-2	-	TRBV27
CASSQSGLAGSGELFF	TGCGCCAGCAGCCAGTCGGGACTAGCGGGATCCGGGGAGCTGTTTTTT	-	TRBJ2-2	TRBD2	TRBV4-3
CASSQLGTNSSLHF	TGTGCCAGCAGCCAATTGGGGACTAATTCATCCCTCCACTTT	-	TRBJ1-6	-	TRBV14
CASSLAKGTEAFF	TGCGCCAGCAGCTTGGCCAAGGGGACTGAAGCTTTCTTT	-	TRBJ1-1	-	TRBV5-1
CASSRRDTQYF	TGTGCCAGCAGTCGCCGGGATACGCAGTATTTT	-	TRBJ2-3	-	TRBV27
CASSYGQANTGELFF	TGTGCCAGCAGTTACGGACAGGCGAACACCGGGGAGCTGTTTTTT	-	TRBJ2-2	TRBD1	TRBV6-6
CASLGQLDSPLHF	TGTGCCAGCCTCGGACAGCTCGATTCACCCCTCCACTTT	-	TRBJ1-6	-	TRBV6-5
CATWTSGTDTQYF	TGTGCCACTTGGACTAGCGGCACAGATACGCAGTATTTT	-	TRBJ2-3	TRBD2	TRBV10-3
CASSTSGREVEQFF	TGTGCCAGCAGCACCTCGGGGCGGGAGGTTGAGCAGTTCTTC	-	TRBJ2-1	TRBD2	TRBV11-3
CASRRREDTEAFF	TGTGCCAGCAGGAGAAGGGAGGACACTGAAGCTTTCTTT	-	TRBJ1-1	-	TRBV28
CASSFNTNQPQHF	TGTGCCAGCAGTTTCAATACTAATCAGCCCCAGCATTTT	few	TRBJ1-5	-	TRBV27
CSVLGTGVLTDTQYF	TGCAGCGTTTTAGGGACAGGGGTTCTCACAGATACGCAGTATTTT	-	TRBJ2-3	TRBD1	TRBV29-1
CASSYEKTSRHYNEQFF	TGTGCCAGCAGTTACGAAAAAACTAGCCGACATTACAATGAGCAGTTCTTC	-	TRBJ2-1	-	TRBV6-2/TRBV6-3